This is a list of T cell receptor beta chains from one sample in a study of T cell responses to AZD1222 COVID-19 vaccine. The method was immunoSEQ multiplex PCR; TCRdb's version includes in-frame clones alone and lacks a portion of them. Of about 150,000 clones detected, 88% appear once; the ten largest clones hold around 2.2%. The starting material was peripheral blood, obtained on day 0 of AZD1222 vaccination. These receptors all come from an adult in good health. The CDR3 runs from the conserved cysteine through the conserved F or W. D genes are given only for firm matches. Not all rows give a size; the values are once, few, many and, for expanded clones, a class.

D	size	V	J	CDR3	DNA
TRBD2	medium-sized	TRBV3-1/TRBV3-2	TRBJ2-3	CASIPSGITLHTQYF	TGTGCCAGCATCCCTAGCGGGATTACACTTCATACGCAGTATTTT
TRBD1	NA	TRBV2	TRBJ2-6	CASSGRDRANSGANVLTF	TGTGCCAGCAGTGGCCGGGACAGGGCGAACTCTGGGGCCAACGTCCTGACTTTC
TRBD2	NA	TRBV5-3	TRBJ2-7	CARSFMPGGSLLEQYF	TGTGCCAGAAGCTTTATGCCGGGCGGGAGTTTGCTCGAGCAGTACTTC
NA	NA	TRBV7-7	TRBJ1-1	CASSSRGGDGHMNTEAFF	TGTGCTAGCAGCTCTAGAGGAGGGGACGGGCATATGAACACTGAAGCTTTCTTT
NA	NA	TRBV5-6	TRBJ2-5	CASSTGQQETQYF	TGTGCCAGCAGCACCGGACAGCAAGAGACCCAGTACTTC
TRBD2	NA	TRBV20-1	TRBJ2-1	CSASIRASGMSREQFF	TGCAGTGCTAGTATAAGGGCTAGCGGGATGTCCAGGGAGCAGTTCTTC
NA	NA	TRBV6-6	TRBJ2-7	CASSYPQAQSYEQYF	TGTGCCAGCAGTTACCCGCAGGCGCAATCCTACGAGCAGTACTTC
TRBD2	NA	TRBV6-2/TRBV6-3	TRBJ2-1	CASSHSGTYNEQFF	TGTGCCAGCAGTCATAGCGGGACGTACAATGAGCAGTTCTTC
NA	NA	TRBV19	TRBJ2-3	CASSIGGGLGDTQYF	TGTGCCAGTAGTATAGGGGGCGGTTTGGGTGATACGCAGTATTTT
NA	once	TRBV6-2/TRBV6-3	TRBJ1-5	CASSVPRADYQPQHF	TGTGCCAGCAGTGTACCTCGGGCAGACTATCAGCCCCAGCATTTT
TRBD1	once	TRBV24-1	TRBJ2-2	CATSDSQGAGELFF	TGTGCCACCAGTGATTCCCAGGGGGCAGGGGAGCTGTTTTTT
NA	NA	TRBV6-4	TRBJ2-2	CASSVRTGRDTGELFF	TGTGCCAGCAGCGTACGGACAGGGAGGGACACCGGGGAGCTGTTTTTT
NA	NA	TRBV30	TRBJ1-5	CAWSVAGVSGPQHF	TGTGCCTGGAGTGTAGCAGGGGTTTCGGGGCCCCAGCATTTT
NA	NA	TRBV5-4	TRBJ1-3	CASRGAGNTIYF	TGTGCCAGCAGGGGGGCTGGAAACACCATATATTTT
TRBD2	NA	TRBV9	TRBJ2-7	CASSVAGTSGSMDEQYF	TGTGCCAGCAGCGTAGCTGGGACTAGCGGGAGCATGGACGAGCAGTACTTC
NA	NA	TRBV7-2	TRBJ2-7	CASSITPHRAPVEQYF	TGTGCCAGCAGCATTACCCCCCACAGGGCCCCAGTCGAGCAGTACTTC
NA	NA	TRBV6-5	TRBJ2-3	CASSYLGTSTDTQYF	TGTGCCAGCAGTTATTTGGGTACCTCCACAGATACGCAGTATTTT
NA	once	TRBV2	TRBJ1-5	CASSEQVNQPQHF	TGTGCCAGCAGTGAACAGGTCAATCAGCCCCAGCATTTT
TRBD1	once	TRBV7-3	TRBJ2-2	CASSSQGGNTGELFF	TGTGCCAGCAGCTCACAGGGGGGAAACACCGGGGAGCTGTTTTTT
TRBD1	NA	TRBV19	TRBJ1-2	CASRPQGSKANYGYTF	TGTGCCAGTAGACCACAGGGGTCCAAAGCTAACTATGGCTACACCTTC
TRBD2	few	TRBV14	TRBJ2-7	CASSHGTSGFYEQYF	TGTGCCAGCAGCCATGGGACTAGCGGGTTTTACGAGCAGTACTTC
NA	few	TRBV7-7	TRBJ2-3	CASSTGPASTDTQYF	TGTGCTAGCAGCACGGGACCGGCTAGCACAGATACGCAGTATTTT
NA	NA	TRBV6-5	TRBJ2-1	CASSLGGGGAEQFF	TGTGCCAGCAGTCTCGGAGGAGGGGGAGCTGAGCAGTTCTTC
NA	NA	TRBV19	TRBJ2-3	CASRPGPRTDTQYF	TGTGCCAGTAGACCGGGACCACGCACAGATACGCAGTATTTT
NA	NA	TRBV6-5	TRBJ2-6	CASSYGTEGANVLTF	TGTGCCAGCAGTTACGGTACGGAAGGGGCCAACGTCCTGACTTTC
TRBD2	NA	TRBV7-8	TRBJ2-1	CASSLDLAGYAEQFF	TGTGCCAGCAGCTTAGACCTAGCGGGGTACGCTGAGCAGTTCTTC
NA	NA	TRBV30	TRBJ2-1	CAWRPGYNEQFF	TGTGCCTGGAGACCAGGTTACAATGAGCAGTTCTTC
NA	NA	TRBV6-2/TRBV6-3	TRBJ1-6	CASSYFGQNLHF	TGTGCCAGCAGTTACTTCGGCCAGAACCTCCACTTT
TRBD2	NA	TRBV4-3	TRBJ2-7	CASSQGTSGRVNHEQYF	TGCGCCAGCAGCCAAGGGACTAGCGGGAGAGTCAACCACGAGCAGTACTTC